The source of this T cell receptor (beta chain) is a study of a mutant IDH1 vaccine in newly diagnosed glioma. Study-wide background: Former treatment meant radiotherapy, temozolomide, or both; the majority had gotten both.

Time point meaning: baseline, week 1 (first vaccination visit). Treatment in this sample: pre-vaccination baseline after standard-of-care therapy. New WHO grade 3 or 4 astrocytomas that were IDH1-mutant and ATRX-lost occurred in the donors. Sequenced by immunoSEQ multiplex PCR; TCRdb stores in-frame clones only, minus some. Of tens of thousands of clones listed, around 82% were seen once; the top ten hold 7% to 8%. Trimming removed 3 bases from V and 4 bases from J; junction bases left unmatched: 3. CDR1 and CDR2 (germline): MRHNA, SNTAGT. This CDR3 spans 15 amino acids. V is TRBV6-4 and J is TRBJ2-3, with TRBD2 matching 11 bases. This TCR was recovered from a woman in her fifties or sixties with glioma. This specimen was PBMCs, taken from a glioma patient treated with radiotherapy, temozolomide or both. The CDR3, as DNA: TGTGCCAGCAGTGAGCTAGCGGGGGGACCAGATACGCAGTATTTT. Translated, it gives CASSELAGGPDTQYF.